Each of the 25 T cell receptor beta chains below was sequenced from the same sample in a study of T-cell reconstitution after alpha-beta-depleted transplantation in children listed by TCRdb under 2016. Libraries were made using PCR. The data were produced on an Illumina HiSeq 2500. TCR library preparation used molecular barcoding, with unique molecular identifiers applied to normalize quantification of the TCRbeta repertoire. TCRdb trimmed the raw reads at Q25, called clones with MiXCR and kept productive beta chains. Each entry merges the rows of one CDR3 protein and shows their most common DNA and genes. Counted in this sample were 500,000 to 650,000 distinct CDR3 sequences; approximately 10% of them appeared once. Jointly, the top ten make up 13% to 15% of the sample. The treatment or condition label here, explained by the study, means: allogeneic hematopoietic cell transplantation with graft depleted of TCRalphabeta T cells and CD19 B cells.

The sequencing used PBMCs, mostly from graft donor cells, collected 180 days after TCRalphabeta/CD19-depleted stem cell transplant. The receptors originated from a female patient aged 2 to 10 who had a stem cell transplant for aplastic anemia, so the T cells may come from the graft donor.

This clonotype came up many times. The CDR3 region is CATSSSLEDGHYGYTF. CDR3 DNA sequence: TGTGCCACCAGCAGTTCATTGGAGGACGGCCACTATGGCTACACCTTC. V is TRBV15 and J is TRBJ1-2, with D hard to call. Deletions cut 3 bases from V and 3 bases from J, with 17 bases between. CDR1 is LNHNV, CDR2 YYDKDF, per germline (reference sequence). CDR3 length: 16 amino acids.

The rearrangement links TRBV5-1 to TRBJ2-2; 10 bases map to TRBD2. CDR3 size: 15 residues. Germline lookup yields CDR1 SGHRS and CDR2 YFSETQ. The V and J ends lost 1 base and 5 bases, in that order; junction bases with no gene match: 2. The CDR3: CASSLTAGGTGELFF. As DNA, the CDR3 is TGCGCCAGCAGCTTGACAGCGGGAGGGACCGGGGAGCTGTTTTTT.

Only a few counts were recorded for this clonotype. The chain links TRBV20-1 to TRBJ2-7, with 10 bases identical to TRBD1. This CDR3 has 14 amino acids. V shed 6 bases and J 0 bases; nucleotides not matched to a gene: 5. CDR1 and CDR2 from the germline V gene are DFQATT and SNEGSKA (reference sequence). CDR3 amino acids: CSAKGQGYSYEQYF. The CDR3 bases are TGCAGTGCCAAGGGACAGGGGTACTCCTACGAGCAGTACTTC.

This clonotype was recorded a few times. The rearrangement links TRBV21-1 to TRBJ2-4; the table gives TRBD2 as D, unverified against the DNA. TRBV21-1 is marked as a pseudogene. The CDR3 spans 18 residues. CDR3: CASSAPGLAGGAKNIQYF. The CDR3 DNA follows: TGTGCCAGCAGCGCGCCGGGACTAGCGGGAGGGGCCAAAAACATTCAGTACTTC.

This clonotype was recorded many times. The chain couples TRBV5-6 to TRBJ2-2; a possible D gene is TRBD1 (6 bases). Germline values: CDR1 SGHDT, CDR2 YYEEEE. The CDR3 length is 15 residues. Trimming cost V 4 bases and J 4 bases, with 14 bases left between them. This chain's CDR3 is CASSRLTGATGELFF. The CDR3 DNA follows: TGTGCCAGCAGCCGGTTGACAGGAGCCACCGGGGAGCTGTTTTTT.

J is TRBJ1-3 and V is TRBV13; D ambiguous. Trimming took 3 bases from V and 4 from J, leaving 4 bases between them. There are 12 residues in the CDR3. Germline CDR1 and CDR2: PRHDT and FYEKMQ (reference sequence). The CDR3, as DNA: TGTGCCAGCAGCTTCGGGGGAAACACCATATATTTT. It encodes CASSFGGNTIYF. The full variable domain, completed using reference TRBV13 and TRBJ1-3, is AAGVIQSPRHLIKEKRETATLKCYPIPRHDTVYWYQQGPGQDPQFLISFYEKMQSDKGSIPDRFSAQQFSDYHSELNMSSLELGDSALYFCASSFGGNTIYFGEGSWLTVV.

This clonotype was recorded a few times. The chain is built from TRBV7-9 and TRBJ2-4, with 9 bases lining up with TRBD1. CDR3 length equals 17 residues. The germline V gene encodes CDR1 SEHNR and CDR2 FQNEAQ (reference sequence). Trimming at V came to 1 base and at J to 7 bases, leaving 11 bases not matched to a gene. The CDR3, as DNA: TGTGCCAGCAGCTTAGTCGGCTTGGAGACAGGGGGGAACATTCAGTACTTC. This sequence encodes CASSLVGLETGGNIQYF.

This chain joins TRBV3-1 and TRBJ1-1; TRBD1 matches at 7 bases. The CDR3 length is 15 residues. CDR1 LGHDT and CDR2 YNNKEL come from the germline V gene (reference sequence). Trimming took 0 bases from V and 1 from J; bases not matched to a gene: 2. The CDR3 sequence is CASSQDRDRNTEAFF. CDR3 nucleotide sequence: TGTGCCAGCAGCCAAGATAGGGACAGGAACACTGAAGCTTTCTTT.

A few counts support this clonotype. The genes are TRBV9 and TRBJ2-3; D may be TRBD1 (5 bases). The CDR3 contains 15 residues. V was trimmed by 0 bases and J by 6 bases, leaving 14 bases between them. CDR1 is SGDLS, CDR2 YYNGEE, per germline. This chain's CDR3 is CASSVGRGGMDTQYF. The CDR3 DNA reads TGTGCCAGCAGCGTAGGAAGGGGCGGTATGGATACGCAGTATTTT.

V gene TRBV19 combines with J gene TRBJ2-3; a weak D match, TRBD2 (5 bases). With 3 bases removed from V and 2 bases from J, the gap between germline ends came to 12 bases. The germline gives CDR1 LNHDA, CDR2 SQIVND (reference sequence). There are 15 residues in the CDR3. This CDR3 reads CASSIQGGYTDTQYF. The CDR3 coding sequence is TGTGCCAGTAGTATCCAAGGAGGATACACAGATACGCAGTATTTT.

This clonotype was detected ten times or more. The chain has TRBV29-1 and TRBJ2-5; the D gene is possibly TRBD2 (6 bases). Deletions cut 8 bases from V and 5 bases from J, with 15 bases between. This CDR3 is built from 12 residues. Germline CDR1 reads SQVTM; CDR2 reads ANQGSEA. This CDR3 reads CSSLRGAETQYF. The CDR3 DNA is TGCAGCTCCTTGCGGGGAGCGGAGACCCAGTACTTC.

The chain couples TRBV14 to TRBJ1-2, with D possibly matching TRBD1 (6 bases). Germline CDR1 reads SGHDN; CDR2 reads FVKESK. The CDR3 has 13 residues. Trimming removed 4 bases from V and 6 bases from J, with 12 bases in between. CDR3 sequence: CASSPFRGDGYTF. The DNA for the CDR3 is TGTGCCAGCAGCCCCTTTAGGGGGGATGGCTACACCTTC.

The table lists this clonotype with a few counts. This sequence joins TRBV12-5 and TRBJ2-1; TRBD2 aligns across 13 bases. The CDR3 covers 18 residues. Trimming at V came to 6 bases and at J to 0 bases, leaving 8 bases not matched to a gene. Germline V CDR1 and CDR2: LGHNT, FRNRAP. The CDR3 is CASGPGTSGALSYNEQFF. The CDR3 coding sequence is TGTGCTAGTGGCCCCGGGACTAGCGGGGCCCTCTCCTACAATGAGCAGTTCTTC.

The genes are TRBV12-5 and TRBJ1-2; TRBD1 is a possible D gene (6 bases). Looked up from germline, CDR1 is LGHNT and CDR2 is FRNRAP. The CDR3 has 18 residues. Trimming left V 1 base short and J 2 bases short, with 20 bases between. The CDR3 DNA reads TGTGCTAGTGGTTTGGGCCGGACAGAGTCGGAAAGAAACTATGGCTACACCTTC. Its translation: CASGLGRTESERNYGYTF.

This clonotype has just a few counts. In DNA, the CDR3 is TGTGCCAGCAGCCCCCGGACAGGGGCATACGTGGAGACCCAGTACTTC. This sequence encodes CASSPRTGAYVETQYF. The J gene is TRBJ2-5, the V gene TRBV11-2, with 9 bases fitting TRBD1. The CDR3 is 16 residues long. The junction had 12 bases not matched to a gene; V was cut back by 5 bases and J by 5 bases. Per the germline V gene, CDR1 is SGHAT and CDR2 is FQNNGV.

The table lists this clonotype with a few counts. V usage is TRBV28 and J usage is TRBJ2-1, with D perhaps matching TRBD2 (6 bases). The CDR3 covers 13 residues. Trimming stripped 6 bases from V and 2 bases from J, with 8 bases between. The V gene's germline CDR1 is MDHEN and CDR2 SYDVKM. The DNA of the CDR3 is TGTGCCAGCAGGGCGGGACCCTACAATGAGCAGTTCTTC. Translated, it gives CASRAGPYNEQFF.

This clonotype has more than one count but fewer than ten. J is TRBJ1-1 and V is TRBV20-1; 9 bases map to TRBD1. V shed 0 bases and J 4 bases; nucleotides not matched to a gene: 9. The CDR3 runs 16 residues. The V gene's germline CDR1 is DFQATT and CDR2 SNEGSKA (reference sequence). CDR3 nucleotides: TGCAGTGCTAGAGATCAGACAGGGGGAAGGTTCACTGAAGCTTTCTTT. This translates into CSARDQTGGRFTEAFF.

This clonotype was found many times. The V and J genes are TRBV5-5 and TRBJ2-2, with D uncertain. Trimming cost V 1 base and J 0 bases, with 7 bases left between them. CDR3 length equals 15 residues. The V gene's germline CDR1 is SGHKS and CDR2 YYEKEE (reference sequence). CDR3 in DNA: TGTGCCAGCAGCTTGATTGTTACGAACACCGGGGAGCTGTTTTTT. The encoded protein is CASSLIVTNTGELFF.

This clonotype showed up just a few times. This chain joins TRBV6-5 and TRBJ2-1; D is uncertain. V was trimmed by 0 bases and J by 5 bases, leaving 11 bases between them. Germline CDR1 is MNHEY and CDR2 is SVGAGI. The CDR3 sequence is 15 residues long. This chain's CDR3 is CASSYSYGPNNEQFF. In nucleotides, the CDR3 is TGTGCCAGCAGTTACTCCTATGGACCTAACAATGAGCAGTTCTTC.

The chain recombines TRBV7-1 with TRBJ1-3; 8 positions match TRBD1. TRBV7-1 is assigned to the ORF class and has an uncertain function. CDR3 length: 23 amino acids. Unmatched junction bases numbered 29, after V lost 7 bases and J lost 0 bases. The CDR3 sequence is CASTLSLDGVGQALLLSGNTIYF. In nucleotides, the CDR3 is TGTGCCAGCACCCTCAGCTTAGACGGTGTGGGACAGGCGCTACTCCTCTCTGGAAACACCATATATTTT.

This clonotype was seen more than once but under ten times. This chain links TRBV19 with TRBJ2-1, with a tentative D call TRBD1 (5 bases). V lost 3 bases and J lost 7, with 10 bases in between. The germline CDR1 and CDR2 sequences are LNHDA and SQIVND (reference sequence). The CDR3 has 13 residues. CDR3 sequence (DNA): TGTGCCAGTAGTATTAGCCGACAGAATGAGCAGTTCTTC. Amino acid sequence: CASSISRQNEQFF.

This chain connects TRBV29-1 to TRBJ1-3; 7 nucleotides agree with TRBD1. This CDR3 spans 14 amino acids. Per the germline V gene, CDR1 is SQVTM and CDR2 is ANQGSEA. V lost 4 bases, J lost 5 bases, and 8 bases stayed unmatched. The DNA for the CDR3 is TGCAGCGTTGCTTTGACAGGGCCGAGAAACACCATATATTTT. Translated: CSVALTGPRNTIYF.

The rearrangement uses TRBV29-1 and TRBJ1-1; possible D gene TRBD1, 5 bases. Trimming cost V 6 bases and J 1 base, with 18 bases left between them. The CDR3 is 15 residues long. The V gene's germline CDR1 is SQVTM and CDR2 ANQGSEA. The DNA for the CDR3 is TGCAGCGTCGCTGCGCAGGGCCCAAGGAACACTGAAGCTTTCTTT. As protein: CSVAAQGPRNTEAFF.

The chain carries TRBV20-1 and TRBJ2-7; tentative D call: TRBD2 (6 bases). Germline V gene data show CDR1 as DFQATT and CDR2 as SNEGSKA (reference sequence). The CDR3 is 15 amino acids. Trimming took 0 bases from V and 3 from J, leaving 15 bases between them. CDR3 bases: TGCAGTGCTAGAGATCAGGGAGGTGGGGGCTACGAGCAGTACTTC. Residues: CSARDQGGGGYEQYF.

V gene TRBV4-1 combines with J gene TRBJ2-7; TRBD2 matches at 10 bases. There are 21 residues in the CDR3. V shed 1 base and J 1 base; nucleotides not matched to a gene: 19. CDR1 MGHRA and CDR2 YSYEKL come from the germline V gene. The CDR3 spells CASSQASPSGRATIGSYEQYF. DNA for the CDR3: TGCGCCAGCAGCCAAGCCTCCCCCAGCGGGAGGGCCACCATAGGTTCCTACGAGCAGTACTTC.